This entry is about one T cell receptor beta chain. Its cognate antigen has yet to be identified. No clone much larger than this one lies a single base away; base qualities are absent. This sample is part of a study of CD8+ T cells in alopecia areata (dated by TCRdb to the late 2010s). With respect to the entire study: The treated patients, all with moderate-to-severe alopecia areata, were enrolled in an open-label pilot trial of oral tofacitinib given at 5 to 10 mg twice daily. Patients received tofacitinib for 6 to 18 months and were then followed off drug for 6 months to check for delayed response and recurrence. To study T cell clonal expansion in alopecia areata, the researchers applied high-throughput TCRbeta sequencing to both the C3H/HeJ mouse model and human patients. Scalp tissue and sorted CD4+ and CD8+ peripheral blood T cells from patchy and totalis/universalis alopecia areata patients and from healthy controls were covered by human TCRbeta sequencing. Biopsies were taken from tofacitinib-treated patients at baseline and again at 4 and 24 weeks into treatment, and several of those patients also had a later scalp biopsy. Scalp clonality was compared across normal scalp (n=4), patchy alopecia areata scalp (n=8), and alopecia totalis/universalis scalp (n=8). The RNA source kit depended on sample type: the PAXgene miRNA kit for fixed scalp, the miRNeasy kit for PBMCs, and the RNeasy kit for mouse skin. Amplification of TCRbeta CDR3 regions was done by immunoSEQ multiplex PCR using 35 Vbeta forward primers and 13 Jbeta reverse primers. Summary of the overall study and its limitations: Compared with normal scalp, lesional scalp had higher clonality and more expanded CD8+ clones, particularly in alopecia totalis/universalis, a pattern that suggests antigenic drive. Shared TCR sequences between patients were less evident than in mice, which may be partly attributable to HLA diversity in the patient population. Unlike mouse skin, which is dominated by gammadelta T cells, normal human skin has resident alphabeta T cells that are also sequenced, and this complicates analysis of the scalp TCR repertoire.

Reading the germline V gene (reference sequence) gives CDR1 GTSNPN and CDR2 SVGIG. Inclusive of the bounding cysteine and phenylalanine, the CDR3 is 13 residues long. Only CDR3 DNA is held: 39 bases, read in frame from base 1. V is pared back by 2 bases and J by 10 bases, with 15 bases lying between the germline termini. Receptor libraries were prepared by the immunoSEQ multiplex PCR assay. To provide template for TCR sequencing, every sample had RNA extracted and reverse transcribed into cDNA. SuperScript III was used to make first-strand cDNA, primed with a 2:1 mix of oligo-dT and random hexamers. A synthetic immune receptor repertoire was used to measure amplification bias, and any remaining bias was corrected computationally. Per the authors' processing: Raw reads were preprocessed to remove errors, and CDR3 was defined according to IMGT conventions as the region from the conserved cysteine to phenylalanine. Clonality was calculated as 1 minus Shannon entropy normalized by log2 of the number of productive unique TCRs. Scalp TCRbeta sequences were cross-referenced with sorted blood CD4 and CD8 repertoires so that the CD4 or CD8 identity of scalp clones could be inferred. Imported from immuneACCESS, the table was reduced by TCRdb to in-frame sequences with V and J called. These copies leave out some clones; in studies compared against another copy, an unresolved V gene accounts for under half, and the cause of the remainder is not known. That table is the source of V, J and clone size, and D and trimming were worked out from the DNA. This sample gives 180,000 or so clones in total; 50% to 70% of them show up just once. The ten largest account for 1.7% of the sample.

What this sample's time point label stands for: baseline before oral tofacitinib. Lesional scalp punch biopsies and peripheral blood were obtained from alopecia areata patients. PBMCs were isolated by density centrifugation and stained for CD3, CD4 and CD8, and CD4+ and CD8+ T cells were sorted on a FACSAria. The clonotype comes from a human donor with alopecia areata. The chain is assembled from TRBV30 and TRBJ2-1, and TRBD1 may be the D gene, going by 5 matching bases. The source was CD4+ T cells sorted from blood, collected at week 0. The DNA sequence follows: TGTGCCTGGAGTAGCCCCGGAAAGGGGGAGCAGTTCTTC. This is translated as CAWSSPGKGEQFF.